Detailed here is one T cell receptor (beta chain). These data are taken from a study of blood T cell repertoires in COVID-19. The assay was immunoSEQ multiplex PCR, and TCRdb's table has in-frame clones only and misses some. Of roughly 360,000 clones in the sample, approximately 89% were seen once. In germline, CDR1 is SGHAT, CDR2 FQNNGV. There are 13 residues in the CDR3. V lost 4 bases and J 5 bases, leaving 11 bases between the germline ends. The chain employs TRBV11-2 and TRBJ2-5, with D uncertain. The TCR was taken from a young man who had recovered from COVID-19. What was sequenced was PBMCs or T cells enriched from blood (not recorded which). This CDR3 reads CASSSGSHETQYF. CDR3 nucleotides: TGTGCCAGCAGCTCCGGGTCTCACGAGACCCAGTACTTC.